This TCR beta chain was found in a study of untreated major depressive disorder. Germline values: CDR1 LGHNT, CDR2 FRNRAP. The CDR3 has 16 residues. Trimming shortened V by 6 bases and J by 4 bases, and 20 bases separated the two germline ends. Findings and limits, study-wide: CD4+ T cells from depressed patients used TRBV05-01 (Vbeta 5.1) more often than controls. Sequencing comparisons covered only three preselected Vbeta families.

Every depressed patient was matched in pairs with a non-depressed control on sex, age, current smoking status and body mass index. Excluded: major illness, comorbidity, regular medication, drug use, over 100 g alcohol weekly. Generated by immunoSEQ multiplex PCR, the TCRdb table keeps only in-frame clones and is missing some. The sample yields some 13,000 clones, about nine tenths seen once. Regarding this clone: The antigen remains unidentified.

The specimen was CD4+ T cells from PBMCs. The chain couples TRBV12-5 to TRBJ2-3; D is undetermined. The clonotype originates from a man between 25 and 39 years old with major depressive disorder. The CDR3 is CASGQRVASGPDTQYF. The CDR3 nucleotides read TGTGCTAGTGGCCAACGGGTAGCCTCCGGCCCAGATACGCAGTATTTT.